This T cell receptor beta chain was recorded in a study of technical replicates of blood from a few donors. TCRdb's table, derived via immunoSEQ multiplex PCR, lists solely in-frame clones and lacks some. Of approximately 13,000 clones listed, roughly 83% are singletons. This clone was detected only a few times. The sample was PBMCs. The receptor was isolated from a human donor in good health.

The CDR3 region has the DNA TGCGCCAGTGCCCTGCGGAGCGGCTCCTACAATGAGCAGTTCTTC. As protein: CASALRSGSYNEQFF. The chain recombines TRBV10-2 with TRBJ2-1; D may be TRBD2 (5 bases). CDR1 and CDR2 (germline): WSHSY, SAAADI. Trimming shortened V by 9 bases and J by 0 bases, and 15 bases separated the two germline ends. The CDR3 is 15 amino acids.